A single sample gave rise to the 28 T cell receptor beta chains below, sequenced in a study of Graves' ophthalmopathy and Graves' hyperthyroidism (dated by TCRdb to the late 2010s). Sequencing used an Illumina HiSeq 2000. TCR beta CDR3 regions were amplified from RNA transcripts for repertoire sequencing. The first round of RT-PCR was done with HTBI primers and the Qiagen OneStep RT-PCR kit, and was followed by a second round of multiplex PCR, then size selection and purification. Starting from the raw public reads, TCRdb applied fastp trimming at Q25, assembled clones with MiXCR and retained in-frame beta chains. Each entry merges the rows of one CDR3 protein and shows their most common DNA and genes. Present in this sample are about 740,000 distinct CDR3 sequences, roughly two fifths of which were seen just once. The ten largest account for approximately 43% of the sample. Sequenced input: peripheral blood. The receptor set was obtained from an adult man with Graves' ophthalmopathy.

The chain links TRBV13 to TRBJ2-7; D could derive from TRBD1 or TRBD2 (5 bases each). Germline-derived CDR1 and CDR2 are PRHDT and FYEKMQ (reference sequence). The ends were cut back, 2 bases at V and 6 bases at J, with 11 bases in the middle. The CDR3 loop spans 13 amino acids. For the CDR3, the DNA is TGTGCCAGCAGCTTATATGGGGGTACCGAGCAGTACTTC. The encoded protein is CASSLYGGTEQYF.

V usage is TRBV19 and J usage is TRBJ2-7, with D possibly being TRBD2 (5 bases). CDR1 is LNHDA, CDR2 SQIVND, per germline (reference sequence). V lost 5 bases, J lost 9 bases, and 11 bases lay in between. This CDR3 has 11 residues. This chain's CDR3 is CASSLPSGQYF. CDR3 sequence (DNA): TGTGCCAGTAGTCTACCAAGCGGGCAGTACTTC.

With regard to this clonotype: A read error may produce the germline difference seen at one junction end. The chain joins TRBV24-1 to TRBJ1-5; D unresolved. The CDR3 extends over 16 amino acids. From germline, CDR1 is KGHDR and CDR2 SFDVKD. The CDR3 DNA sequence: TGTGCCAGCAGTTTGTTAGGCGGGGTTAGCAATCAGCCCCAGCATTTT. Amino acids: CASSLLGGVSNQPQHF.

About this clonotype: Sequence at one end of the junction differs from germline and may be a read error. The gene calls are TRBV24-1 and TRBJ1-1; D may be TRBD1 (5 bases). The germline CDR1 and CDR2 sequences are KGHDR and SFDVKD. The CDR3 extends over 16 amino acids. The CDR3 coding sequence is TGTGCCAGCAGTTCCCCAGGGTGGGGGATGAACACTGAAGCTTTCTTT. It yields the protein CASSSPGWGMNTEAFF.

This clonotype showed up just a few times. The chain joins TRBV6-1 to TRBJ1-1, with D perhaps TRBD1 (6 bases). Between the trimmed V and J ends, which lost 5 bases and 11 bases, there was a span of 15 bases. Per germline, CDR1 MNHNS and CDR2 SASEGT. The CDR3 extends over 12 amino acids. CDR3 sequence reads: CASSYRVRGAFF. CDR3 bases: TGTGCCAGCAGTTACAGGGTCCGCGGGGCTTTCTTT.

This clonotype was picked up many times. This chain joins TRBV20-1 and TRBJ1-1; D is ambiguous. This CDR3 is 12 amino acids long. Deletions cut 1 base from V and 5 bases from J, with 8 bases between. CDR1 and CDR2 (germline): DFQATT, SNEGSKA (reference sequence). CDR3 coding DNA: TGCAGTGCTAGAGGCGGGGAGACTGAAGCTTTCTTT. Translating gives CSARGGETEAFF.

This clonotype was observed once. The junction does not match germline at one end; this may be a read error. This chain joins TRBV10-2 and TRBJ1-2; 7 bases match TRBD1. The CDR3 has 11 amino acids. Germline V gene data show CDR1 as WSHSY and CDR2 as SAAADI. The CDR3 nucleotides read TGTGCCACCAACGCAGGGGGAGGCTACACCTTC. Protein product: CATNAGGGYTF.

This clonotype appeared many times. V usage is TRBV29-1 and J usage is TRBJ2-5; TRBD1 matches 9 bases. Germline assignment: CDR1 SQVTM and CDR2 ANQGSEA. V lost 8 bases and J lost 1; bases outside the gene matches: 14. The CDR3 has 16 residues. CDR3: CSPMGDRVKVQETQYF. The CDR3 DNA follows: TGCAGCCCAATGGGGGACAGGGTCAAGGTCCAAGAGACCCAGTACTTC.

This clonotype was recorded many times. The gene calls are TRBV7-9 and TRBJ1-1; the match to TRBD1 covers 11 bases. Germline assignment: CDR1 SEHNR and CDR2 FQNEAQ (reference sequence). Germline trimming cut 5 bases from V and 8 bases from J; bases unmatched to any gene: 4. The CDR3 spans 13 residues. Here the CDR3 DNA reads TGTGCCAGCAGCCTCGGGACAGGGGGAGAAGCTTTCTTT. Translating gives CASSLGTGGEAFF.

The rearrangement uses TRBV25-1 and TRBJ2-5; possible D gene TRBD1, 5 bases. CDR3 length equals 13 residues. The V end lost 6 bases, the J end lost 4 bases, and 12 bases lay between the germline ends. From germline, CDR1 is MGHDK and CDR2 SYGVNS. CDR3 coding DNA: TGTGCCAGCAGCTCAGGGCGAGGAGAGACCCAGTACTTC. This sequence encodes CASSSGRGETQYF.

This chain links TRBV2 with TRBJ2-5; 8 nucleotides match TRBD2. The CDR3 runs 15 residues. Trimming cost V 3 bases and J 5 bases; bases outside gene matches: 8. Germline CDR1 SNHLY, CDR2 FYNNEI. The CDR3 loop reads CASSDKAGVVETQYF. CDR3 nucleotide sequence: TGTGCCAGCAGTGATAAAGCGGGGGTAGTGGAGACCCAGTACTTC.

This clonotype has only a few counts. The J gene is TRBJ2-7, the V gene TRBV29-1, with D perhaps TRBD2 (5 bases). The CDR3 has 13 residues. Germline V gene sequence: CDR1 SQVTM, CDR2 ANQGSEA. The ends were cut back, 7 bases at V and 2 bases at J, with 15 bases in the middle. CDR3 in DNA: TGCAGCGCGCGGGCGACGGACGCCTACGAGCAGTACTTC. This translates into CSARATDAYEQYF.

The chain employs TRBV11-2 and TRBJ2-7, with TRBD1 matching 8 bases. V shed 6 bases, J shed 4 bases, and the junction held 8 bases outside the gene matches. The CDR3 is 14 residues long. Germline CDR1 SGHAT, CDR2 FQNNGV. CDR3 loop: CASSFWTGPYEQYF. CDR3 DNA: TGTGCCAGCAGTTTCTGGACAGGGCCATACGAGCAGTACTTC.

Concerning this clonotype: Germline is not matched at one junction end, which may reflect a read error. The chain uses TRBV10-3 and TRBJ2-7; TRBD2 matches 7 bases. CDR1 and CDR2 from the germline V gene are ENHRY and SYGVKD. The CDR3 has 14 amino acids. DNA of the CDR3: TGTGCCAGCAGTCGGGGGGAAGGGACCTACGAGCAGTACTTC. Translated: CASSRGEGTYEQYF.

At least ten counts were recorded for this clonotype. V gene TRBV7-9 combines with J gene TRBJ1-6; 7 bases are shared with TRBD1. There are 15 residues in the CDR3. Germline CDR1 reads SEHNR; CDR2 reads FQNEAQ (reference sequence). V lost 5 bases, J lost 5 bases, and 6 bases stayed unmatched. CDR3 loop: CASSPRDSHNSPLHF. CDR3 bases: TGTGCCAGCAGCCCCCGGGACAGCCATAATTCACCCCTCCACTTT.

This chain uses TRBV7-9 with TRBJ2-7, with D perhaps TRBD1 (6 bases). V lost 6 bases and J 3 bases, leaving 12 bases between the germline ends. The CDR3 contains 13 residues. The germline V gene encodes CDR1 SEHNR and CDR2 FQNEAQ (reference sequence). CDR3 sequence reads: CASSWTEDYEQYF. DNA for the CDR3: TGTGCCAGCAGTTGGACAGAAGACTACGAGCAGTACTTC.

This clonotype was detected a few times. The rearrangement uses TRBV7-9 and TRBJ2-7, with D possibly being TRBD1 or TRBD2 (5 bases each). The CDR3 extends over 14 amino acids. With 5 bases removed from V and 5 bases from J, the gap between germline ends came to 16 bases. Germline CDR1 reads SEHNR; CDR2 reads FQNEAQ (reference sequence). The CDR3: CASSLDWVQDEQYF. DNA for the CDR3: TGTGCCAGCAGCCTGGACTGGGTACAGGACGAGCAGTACTTC.

The CDR3 DNA reads TGCGCCAGCAGCGTTGAAGGGCAGGGGGCTCATGGCTACACCTTC. It encodes CASSVEGQGAHGYTF. This chain joins TRBV5-1 and TRBJ1-2, with 8 bases matching TRBD1. The CDR3 is 15 amino acids. Germline-derived CDR1 and CDR2 are SGHRS and YFSETQ. After removal of 4 bases from V and 6 bases from J, the junction contained 11 bases not matched to a gene. The entire variable domain, with the rest obtained from reference TRBV5-1 and TRBJ1-2, is as follows: KAGVTQTPRYLIKTRGQQVTLSCSPISGHRSVSWYQQTPGQGLQFLFEYFSETQRNKGNFPGRFSGRQFSNSRSEMNVSTLELGDSALYLCASSVEGQGAHGYTFGSGTRLTVV.

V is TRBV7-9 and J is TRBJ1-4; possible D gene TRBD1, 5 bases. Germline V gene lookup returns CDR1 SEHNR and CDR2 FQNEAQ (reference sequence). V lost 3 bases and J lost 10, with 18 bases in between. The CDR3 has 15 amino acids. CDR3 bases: TGTGCCAGCAGCTTGGAGGGGTCGGGGTCTGGAAAACTGTTTTTT. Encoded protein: CASSLEGSGSGKLFF.

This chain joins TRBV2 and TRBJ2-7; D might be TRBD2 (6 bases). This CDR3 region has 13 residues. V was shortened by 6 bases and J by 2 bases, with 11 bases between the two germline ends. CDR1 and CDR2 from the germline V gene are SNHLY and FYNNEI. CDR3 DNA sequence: TGTGCCAGCAGCCGGAGGACTACCTACGAGCAGTACTTC. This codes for CASSRRTTYEQYF. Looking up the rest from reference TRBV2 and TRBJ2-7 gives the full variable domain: EPEVTQTPSHQVTQMGQEVILRCVPISNHLYFYWYRQILGQKVEFLVSFYNNEISEKSEIFDDQFSVERPDGSNFTLKIRSTKLEDSAMYFCASSRRTTYEQYFGPGTRLTVT.

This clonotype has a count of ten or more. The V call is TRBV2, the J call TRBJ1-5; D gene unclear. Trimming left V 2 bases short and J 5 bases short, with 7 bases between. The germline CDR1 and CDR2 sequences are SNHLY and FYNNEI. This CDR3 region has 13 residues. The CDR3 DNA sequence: TGTGCCAGCAGTGAACTGAAGGATCAGCCCCAGCATTTT. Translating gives CASSELKDQPQHF.

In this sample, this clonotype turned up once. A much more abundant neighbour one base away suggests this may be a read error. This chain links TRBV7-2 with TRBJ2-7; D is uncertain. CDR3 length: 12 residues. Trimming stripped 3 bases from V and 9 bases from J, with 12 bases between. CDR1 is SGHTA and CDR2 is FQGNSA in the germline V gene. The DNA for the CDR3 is TGTGCCAGCAGCTTCACGGCCCTAGGGCAGTACTTC. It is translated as CASSFTALGQYF.

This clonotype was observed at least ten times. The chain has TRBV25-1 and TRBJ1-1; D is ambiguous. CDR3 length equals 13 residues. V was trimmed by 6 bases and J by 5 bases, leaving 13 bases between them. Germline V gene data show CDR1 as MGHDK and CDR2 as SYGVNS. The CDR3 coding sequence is TGTGCCAGCAGCGTTAGGGTTGGGACTGAAGCTTTCTTT. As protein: CASSVRVGTEAFF.

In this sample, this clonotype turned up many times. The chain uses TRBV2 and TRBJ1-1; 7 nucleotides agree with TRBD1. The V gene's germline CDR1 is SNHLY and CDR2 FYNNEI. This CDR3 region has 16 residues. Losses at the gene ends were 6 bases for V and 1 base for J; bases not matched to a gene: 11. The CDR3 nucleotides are TGTGCCAGCAGGGCCGGGACAGAGCCCAAGAACACTGAAGCTTTCTTT. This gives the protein CASRAGTEPKNTEAFF.

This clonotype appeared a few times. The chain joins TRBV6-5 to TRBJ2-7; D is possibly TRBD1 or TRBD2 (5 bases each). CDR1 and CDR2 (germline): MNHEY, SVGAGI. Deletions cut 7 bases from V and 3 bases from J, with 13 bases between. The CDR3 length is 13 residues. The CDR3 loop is CASTRGKNYEQYF. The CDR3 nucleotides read TGTGCCAGCACCCGGGGCAAAAACTACGAGCAGTACTTC.

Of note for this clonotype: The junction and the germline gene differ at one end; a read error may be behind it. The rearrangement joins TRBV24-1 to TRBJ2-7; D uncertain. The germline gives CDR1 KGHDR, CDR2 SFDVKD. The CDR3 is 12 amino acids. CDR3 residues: CATSDLSCEQYF. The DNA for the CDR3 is TGTGCCACCAGTGATTTGTCCTGCGAGCAGTACTTC.

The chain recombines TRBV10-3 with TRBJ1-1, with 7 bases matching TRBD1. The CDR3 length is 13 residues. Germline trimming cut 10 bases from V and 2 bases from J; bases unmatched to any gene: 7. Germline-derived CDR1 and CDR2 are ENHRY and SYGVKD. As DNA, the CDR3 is TGTGCCAGCGGAGACAGGGATAACACTGAAGCTTTCTTT. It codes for CASGDRDNTEAFF.

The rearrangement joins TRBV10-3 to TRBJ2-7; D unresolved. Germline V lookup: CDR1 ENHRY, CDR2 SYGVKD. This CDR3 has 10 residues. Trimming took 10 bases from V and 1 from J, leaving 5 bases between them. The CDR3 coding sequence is TGTGCCACTGAGTCCTACGAGCAGTACTTC. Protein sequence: CATESYEQYF.